These 20 T cell receptor beta chains originate from one sample sequenced in a study of T cells in tuberculosis. Sequencing used immunoSEQ multiplex PCR; TCRdb keeps in-frame clones, though not all of them. This sample has about 34,000 clones, with about nine tenths found just once. The sample consisted of PBMCs. These receptors were taken from a donor aged 10-29 years with latent tuberculosis or without tuberculosis infection.

The rearrangement joins TRBV7-2 to TRBJ2-5; a possible D gene is TRBD1 (6 bases). Trimming took off 4 bases at V and 1 base at J, with 16 bases between the two ends. The CDR3 length is 16 residues. CDR1 is SGHTA and CDR2 is FQGNSA in the germline V gene. CDR3 coding DNA: TGTGCCAGCAGCTCCCGCGTTAGGACAGCCCAAGAGACCCAGTACTTC. It codes for CASSSRVRTAQETQYF.

The CDR3, as DNA: TGTGCCAGCAGTAGGGGCCTACCTGGAGTCTATGGCTACACCTTC. Its protein is CASSRGLPGVYGYTF. The chain links TRBV6-4 to TRBJ1-2, with D possibly being TRBD1 (5 bases). The CDR3 is 15 amino acids. Trimming removed 5 bases at V and 4 bases at J, with 17 bases between. Germline values: CDR1 MRHNA, CDR2 SNTAGT.

The chain recombines TRBV27 with TRBJ2-5; 9 nucleotides line up with TRBD1. TRBJ2-7 matches the DNA end more closely, so the J call is doubtful. Germline CDR1 reads MNHEY; CDR2 reads SMNVEV (reference sequence). This CDR3 is built from 16 residues. CDR3: CASSFSTGGISYEQYF. The CDR3 DNA sequence: TGTGCCAGCAGTTTCTCAACAGGGGGCATTTCCTACGAGCAGTACTTC.

J is TRBJ1-3 and V is TRBV7-2; 7 nucleotides agree with TRBD1. This CDR3 has 16 residues. Germline lookup yields CDR1 SGHTA and CDR2 FQGNSA. Germline trimming cut 3 bases from V and 0 bases from J; bases unmatched to any gene: 5. CDR3 bases: TGTGCCAGCAGCTTGGGACAGAGACCCTCTGGAAACACCATATATTTT. It yields the protein CASSLGQRPSGNTIYF.

V is TRBV5-6 and J is TRBJ1-1; D perhaps matches TRBD1 (5 bases). CDR1 SGHDT and CDR2 YYEEEE come from the germline V gene. The CDR3 runs 15 residues. Trimming shortened V by 1 base and J by 5 bases, and 15 bases separated the two germline ends. The CDR3 spells CASSLLRGESTEAFF. As DNA, the CDR3 is TGTGCCAGCAGCTTGCTTCGGGGGGAGTCTACTGAAGCTTTCTTT.

V and J are TRBV2 and TRBJ1-5; TRBD1 might be the D (6 bases). This CDR3 contains 16 residues. Germline loops: CDR1 SNHLY, CDR2 FYNNEI. V lost 5 bases and J 6 bases, leaving 20 bases between the germline ends. CDR3 loop: CASSIGGPGVGQPQHF. The CDR3 nucleotides read TGTGCCAGCAGTATAGGGGGACCAGGGGTCGGTCAGCCCCAGCATTTT.

The chain employs TRBV19 and TRBJ2-1, with D perhaps matching TRBD2 (5 bases). This CDR3 has 14 residues. V lost 2 bases, J lost 9 bases, and 14 bases lay in between. Looked up from germline, CDR1 is LNHDA and CDR2 is SQIVND (reference sequence). The chain's CDR3 is CASSIYTRAFEQFF. The CDR3 DNA is TGTGCCAGTAGTATATATACTAGAGCATTTGAGCAGTTCTTC.

The chain joins TRBV19 to TRBJ1-2, with TRBD1 matching over 7 bases. CDR3 length equals 14 residues. Per germline, CDR1 LNHDA and CDR2 SQIVND (reference sequence). Unmatched junction bases numbered 5, after V lost 7 bases and J lost 0 bases. The CDR3 DNA reads as TGTGCCAGTATGGAGACAGGGCCTAACTATGGCTACACCTTC. Protein product: CASMETGPNYGYTF.

In its sample, this clone was seen once. CDR3 residues: CASSFGDSVNQPQHF. The CDR3, as DNA: TGTGCCAGCTCATTCGGGGACAGTGTTAATCAGCCCCAGCATTTT. V gene TRBV27 combines with J gene TRBJ1-5; 7 bases map to TRBD1. Trimming cost V 8 bases and J 4 bases; bases outside gene matches: 11. The CDR3 spans 15 residues. The germline gives CDR1 MNHEY, CDR2 SMNVEV (reference sequence).

The chain has TRBV19 and TRBJ2-1; 8 nucleotides match TRBD2. CDR3 size: 13 residues. The V segment lost 5 bases and the J segment 6 bases; nucleotides outside the gene matches: 3. CDR1 is LNHDA, CDR2 SQIVND, per germline (reference sequence). CDR3 region: CASSWTSSNEQFF. The CDR3 nucleotides read TGTGCCAGTAGTTGGACTAGCAGCAATGAGCAGTTCTTC.

Written as DNA, the CDR3 is TGTGCCAGCAGCCTCTCAGGGGGTGAACAAGAGACCCAGTACTTC. Amino acid sequence: CASSLSGGEQETQYF. V gene TRBV7-6 combines with J gene TRBJ2-5, with TRBD1 matching 7 bases. The length of the CDR3 is 15 residues. The V segment lost 5 bases and the J segment 2 bases; nucleotides outside the gene matches: 8. CDR1 SGHVS and CDR2 FNYEAQ come from the germline V gene.

The rearrangement links TRBV27 to TRBJ2-3, with TRBD2 as a possible D gene (6 bases). This CDR3 is built from 20 residues. CDR1 is MNHEY, CDR2 SMNVEV, per germline (reference sequence). Trimming left V 4 bases short and J 0 bases short, with 26 bases between. CDR3 sequence (DNA): TGTGCCAGCAGTTCCCACCTTTCTAGCGAACTCAGCACTAGCACAGATACGCAGTATTTT. Translation gives CASSSHLSSELSTSTDTQYF.

This clone showed up just once. This chain links TRBV4-1 with TRBJ1-4; TRBD1 is a possible D gene (5 bases). The CDR3 extends over 14 amino acids. Trimming shortened V by 1 base and J by 7 bases, and 10 bases separated the two germline ends. Germline V gene data show CDR1 as MGHRA and CDR2 as YSYEKL. CDR3 sequence (DNA): TGCGCCAGCAGCCAAGTAGGGGTGCTTGAAAAACTGTTTTTT. Residues: CASSQVGVLEKLFF.

The gene calls are TRBV7-8 and TRBJ1-1; D perhaps matches TRBD1 (6 bases). Germline V lookup: CDR1 SGHVS, CDR2 FQNEAQ. The CDR3 is 16 amino acids. Trimming took off 1 base at V and 4 bases at J, with 16 bases between the two ends. This CDR3 reads CASSLVVRGAVTEAFF. DNA of the CDR3: TGTGCCAGCAGCTTAGTGGTCCGGGGGGCGGTCACTGAAGCTTTCTTT.

The chain joins TRBV6-5 to TRBJ2-7; possible D gene TRBD2, 5 bases. Trimming took off 3 bases at V and 2 bases at J, with 11 bases between the two ends. Germline V gene lookup returns CDR1 MNHEY and CDR2 SVGAGI. The CDR3 has 14 amino acids. CDR3 sequence (DNA): TGTGCCAGCAGTTATAATCCGGGAACCTACGAGCAGTACTTC. Protein: CASSYNPGTYEQYF.

The chain joins TRBV29-1 to TRBJ1-3, with D maybe TRBD1 (5 bases). The CDR3 runs to 17 residues. CDR1 and CDR2 from the germline V gene are SQVTM and ANQGSEA. The V gene lost 7 bases and the J gene lost 0 bases, with 22 bases spanning the gap. CDR3: CSAWTSSALSSGNTIYF. The CDR3 coding sequence is TGCAGCGCTTGGACATCGTCGGCTTTGAGCTCTGGAAACACCATATATTTT.

J is TRBJ1-4 and V is TRBV7-2, with TRBD1 matching 7 bases. The CDR3 is 15 amino acids. Germline values: CDR1 SGHTA, CDR2 FQGNSA. V gave up 3 bases and J gave up 8 bases; unmatched junction bases: 9. The CDR3, as DNA: TGTGCCAGCAGCTTCCACAGGGGTAGTGGCGAAAAACTGTTTTTT. Amino acid sequence: CASSFHRGSGEKLFF.

The chain recombines TRBV4-3 with TRBJ1-5, with D perhaps matching TRBD1 (5 bases). The CDR3 extends over 16 amino acids. With 4 bases removed from V and 3 bases from J, the gap between germline ends came to 16 bases. Germline-derived CDR1 and CDR2 are LGHNA and YSLEER. CDR3 in DNA: TGCGCCAGCAGCCCGGGTTTAAAGACAGACAATCAGCCCCAGCATTTT. Its translation: CASSPGLKTDNQPQHF.

This chain uses TRBV19 with TRBJ2-1; 8 bases fit TRBD2. The CDR3 has 17 amino acids. Trimming cost V 5 bases and J 7 bases; bases outside gene matches: 16. Germline V gene lookup returns CDR1 LNHDA and CDR2 SQIVND (reference sequence). This CDR3 reads CASSFRAGGYRGNEQFF. The CDR3 bases are TGTGCCAGTAGTTTTCGGGCGGGGGGTTATAGAGGAAATGAGCAGTTCTTC.

This clone was observed once. J is TRBJ1-4 and V is TRBV9, with TRBD1 matching over 7 bases. The CDR3 spans 15 residues. CDR1 SGDLS and CDR2 YYNGEE come from the germline V gene. The V and J ends lost 4 bases and 5 bases, in that order; junction bases with no gene match: 8. The CDR3 reads CASSSDRDLNEKLFF. CDR3 DNA: TGTGCCAGCAGCTCAGACAGGGATCTAAATGAAAAACTGTTTTTT.